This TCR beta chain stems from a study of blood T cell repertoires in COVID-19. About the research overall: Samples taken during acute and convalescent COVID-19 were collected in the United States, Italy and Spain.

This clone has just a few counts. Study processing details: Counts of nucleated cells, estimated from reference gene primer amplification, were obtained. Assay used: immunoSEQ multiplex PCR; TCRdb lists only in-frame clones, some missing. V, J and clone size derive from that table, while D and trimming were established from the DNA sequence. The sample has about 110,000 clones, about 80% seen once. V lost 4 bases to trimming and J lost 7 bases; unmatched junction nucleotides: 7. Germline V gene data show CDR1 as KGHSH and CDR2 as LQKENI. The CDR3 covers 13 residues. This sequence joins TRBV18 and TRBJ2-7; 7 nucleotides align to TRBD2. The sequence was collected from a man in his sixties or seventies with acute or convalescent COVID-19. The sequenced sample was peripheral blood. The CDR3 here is CASSQTRLAEQYF. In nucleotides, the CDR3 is TGTGCCAGCTCACAAACACGACTAGCTGAGCAGTACTTC.